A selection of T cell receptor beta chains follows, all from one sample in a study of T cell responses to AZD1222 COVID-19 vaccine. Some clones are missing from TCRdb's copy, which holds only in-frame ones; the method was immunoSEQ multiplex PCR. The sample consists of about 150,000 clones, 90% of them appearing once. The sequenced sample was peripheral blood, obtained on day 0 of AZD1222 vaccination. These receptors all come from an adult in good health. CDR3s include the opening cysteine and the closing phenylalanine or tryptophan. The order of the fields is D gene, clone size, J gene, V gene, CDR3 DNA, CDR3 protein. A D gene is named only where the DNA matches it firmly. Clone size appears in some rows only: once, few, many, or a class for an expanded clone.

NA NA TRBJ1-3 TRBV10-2 TGCGCCAGCAGTACTACAGGGAGCTCTGGAAACACCATATATTTT CASSTTGSSGNTIYF
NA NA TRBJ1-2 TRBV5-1 TGCGCCAGCAGCTTGGGAGGGGGGCGTGATGGCTACACCTTC CASSLGGGRDGYTF
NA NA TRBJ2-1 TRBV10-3 TGTGCCATCAGGGGCGGGGGCCTCAGCAATGAGCAGTTCTTC CAIRGGGLSNEQFF
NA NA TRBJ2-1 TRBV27 TGTGCCAGCAGCAGGAGCTCCTACAATGAGCAGTTCTTC CASSRSSYNEQFF
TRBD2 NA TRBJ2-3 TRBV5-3 TGTGCCAGAACCGATACGACTAGCGGCGCAGATACGCAGTATTTT CARTDTTSGADTQYF
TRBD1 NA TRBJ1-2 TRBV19 TGTGCCACCGGGACAGGGGGCGCGGGCTACACCTTC CATGTGGAGYTF
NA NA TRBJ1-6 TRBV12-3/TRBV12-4 TGTGCCAGCAGTTTAGCTTCGGGGGGGCCCCTCCACTTT CASSLASGGPLHF
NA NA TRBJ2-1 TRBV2 TGTGCCAGCGTACAGGGCATCGAGCAGTTCTTC CASVQGIEQFF
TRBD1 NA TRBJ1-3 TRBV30 TGTGCCTGGAGTGTACTCACAGGGGGAGCTGGAAACACCATATATTTT CAWSVLTGGAGNTIYF
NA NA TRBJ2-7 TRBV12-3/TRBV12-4 TGTGCCAGCACCCTGGGAAGGGGCGAGCAGTACTTC CASTLGRGEQYF
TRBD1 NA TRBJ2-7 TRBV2 TGTGCCACCTACAGACAGGGGGGGACCTACGAGCAGTACTTC CATYRQGGTYEQYF
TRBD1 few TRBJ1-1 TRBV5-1 TGCGCCAGCAGCTCCTCGACAGGGGGCGGCACTGAAGCTTTCTTT CASSSSTGGGTEAFF
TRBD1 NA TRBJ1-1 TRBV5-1 TGCGCCAGCAGCCTGGGGACAGGCCCGGTGATGAACACTGAAGCTTTCTTT CASSLGTGPVMNTEAFF
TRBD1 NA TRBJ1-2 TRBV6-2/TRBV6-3 TGTGCCAGCAGTTACGGTCCGACAGGGGGAGGATATGGCTACACCTTC CASSYGPTGGGYGYTF
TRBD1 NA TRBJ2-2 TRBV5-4 TGTGCCAGCAGCTTTGGACAGGGGTCCACCGGGGAGCTGTTTTTT CASSFGQGSTGELFF
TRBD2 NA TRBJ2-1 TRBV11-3 TGTGCCAGCAGCTGGGAAGCGGGGGGGCCGGACAATGAGCAGTTCTTC CASSWEAGGPDNEQFF